Listed below are T cell receptor beta chains from one sample, sequenced in a study of shared clonotypes between healthy human individuals. Here immunoSEQ multiplex PCR was the method, and the copy in TCRdb shows in-frame clones only, minus some. The sample gives about 1.9 million clones, 93% of which show up once; around 1.8% is in the top ten. The sequenced material came from naive CD8+ T cells from PBMCs. Receptor source: a man aged 18-30 years in good health. Some clones in this sample may be carry-over from other donors' samples. The CDR3 runs from the conserved cysteine through the conserved F or W. The D gene is left open where the match is weak. Only part of the rows carry a size: once, few, many, or a class if the clone is expanded.

D gene	V gene	J gene	clone size	CDR3 DNA	CDR3 protein
-	TRBV27	TRBJ2-7	-	TGTGCCAGCAGTTTATCGAGGGGTGGCCAGGACGAGCAGTACTTC	CASSLSRGGQDEQYF
-	TRBV19	TRBJ2-2	-	TGTGCCAGCTCCCCAAGGGGCCTGATTGCCGGGGAGCTGTTTTTT	CASSPRGLIAGELFF
TRBD2	TRBV10-1	TRBJ2-1	-	TGCGCCAGCAGTGGGGTAGCGGGAGGGCCGGATGAGCAGTTCTTC	CASSGVAGGPDEQFF
TRBD1	TRBV25-1	TRBJ1-1	-	TGTGCCAGCAGTGAGACAGGGGCGCCGAACACTGAAGCTTTCTTT	CASSETGAPNTEAFF
-	TRBV29-1	TRBJ2-7	-	TGCAGCGTGAGGGTGGGTCGGCCTGATACCCAGTACTTC	CSVRVGRPDTQYF
-	TRBV28	TRBJ2-3	-	TGTGCCAGCAGGACCTTAGCGGAGGTGGGCACAGATACGCAGTATTTT	CASRTLAEVGTDTQYF
-	TRBV28	TRBJ2-1	-	TGTGCCAGCAGTTCCTATCCCAATGAGCAGTTCTTC	CASSSYPNEQFF
-	TRBV28	TRBJ2-7	-	TGTGCCAGCAGTTTGGCAGCTACCTACGAGCAGTACTTC	CASSLAATYEQYF
-	TRBV7-2	TRBJ1-1	-	TGTGCCAGCCATGACAGGCTCAACACTGAAGCTTTCTTT	CASHDRLNTEAFF
-	TRBV28	TRBJ2-1	-	TGTGCCAGCAGTTTACCAGGGGAGGGCACCTACAATGAGCAGTTCTTC	CASSLPGEGTYNEQFF
-	TRBV27	TRBJ2-7	-	TGTGCCAGCAGCTCCCCCGGACTTATATCTTTAAAGCAGTACTTC	CASSSPGLISLKQYF
TRBD1	TRBV5-1	TRBJ2-7	-	TGCGCCAGCACCCCCAGGACAGGGACCTCAATTTACGAGCAGTACTTC	CASTPRTGTSIYEQYF
-	TRBV27	TRBJ1-1	-	TGTGCCAGCAGTTTATCGATGGGGGTGAACACTGAAGCTTTCTTT	CASSLSMGVNTEAFF
TRBD2	TRBV30	TRBJ2-1	-	TGTGCCTGGAGATGGAGCGGGATCTACAATGAGCAGTTCTTC	CAWRWSGIYNEQFF
-	TRBV18	TRBJ2-5	-	TGTGCCAGCTCACCGCTAAATACTGGTGGGAAAGAGACCCAGTACTTC	CASSPLNTGGKETQYF
TRBD1	TRBV27	TRBJ1-2	-	TGTGCCAGCAGTTTATCGTTAGGGACAGGTGCTGCTATTTCTGGCTACACCTTC	CASSLSLGTGAAISGYTF
-	TRBV7-9	TRBJ2-7	-	TGTGCCAGCAGGCTAGCTAACTCCTACGAGCAGTACTTC	CASRLANSYEQYF
-	TRBV6-6	TRBJ2-3	-	TGTGCCAGCAGTTACTCGAACCCGGGAGATACGCAGTATTTT	CASSYSNPGDTQYF
TRBD1	TRBV9	TRBJ2-5	-	TGTGCCAGCAGCGACCGACAGGGGAGAGAGACCCAGTACTTC	CASSDRQGRETQYF
TRBD1	TRBV6-1	TRBJ2-7	-	TGTGCCAGCAGTGAGCCCGGGACAGGGGGTAGGTCCTACGAGCAGTACTTC	CASSEPGTGGRSYEQYF
-	TRBV4-1	TRBJ2-7	-	TGCGCCAGCAGCCAAGATGTTTGGATCGAGCAGTACTTC	CASSQDVWIEQYF
TRBD2	TRBV15	TRBJ2-3	-	TGTGCCACCAGCATAGGAGCGGGAAGAAACACAGATACGCAGTATTTT	CATSIGAGRNTDTQYF
TRBD2	TRBV27	TRBJ2-5	-	TGTGCCAGCAGTTGGGGCGGGAGGCGGGAGACCCAGTACTTC	CASSWGGRRETQYF
-	TRBV29-1	TRBJ2-7	-	TGCAGCGTTGGAACAGGGTACAGCTACGAGCAGTACTTC	CSVGTGYSYEQYF
-	TRBV9	TRBJ1-5	-	TGTGCCAGCAGCGGTTTACTCAGCGGACCCCAGCATTTT	CASSGLLSGPQHF
-	TRBV19	TRBJ2-1	-	TGTGCCAGTAGTATAACTTACAATGAGCAGTTCTTC	CASSITYNEQFF
-	TRBV4-2	TRBJ2-1	-	TGTGCCAGCAGCCAACGGACCCATAGGCCCAACAATGAGCAGTTCTTC	CASSQRTHRPNNEQFF
TRBD2	TRBV7-9	TRBJ2-1	-	TGTGCCAGCAGCTCGCCCGGGACTAGCGGGAGGGCGGGTAATGAGCAGTTCTTC	CASSSPGTSGRAGNEQFF
-	TRBV7-8	TRBJ2-7	-	TGTGCCAGCGAATGGGGGCCGTACGAGCAGTACTTC	CASEWGPYEQYF
TRBD2	TRBV19	TRBJ2-2	-	TGTGCCAGTACCGAGGGACTAGGCTTAGCCGGGGAGCTGTTTTTT	CASTEGLGLAGELFF
TRBD1	TRBV4-1	TRBJ1-5	few	TGCGCCAGCAGCCAAGACCCAGGGGGCCGTCAGCCCCAGCATTTT	CASSQDPGGRQPQHF
-	TRBV28	TRBJ2-7	-	TGTGCCAGCACCCACCTGGAGGGAGATGGGGGCGAGCAGTACTTC	CASTHLEGDGGEQYF
TRBD1	TRBV19	TRBJ1-5	-	TGTGCCAGTCTCGACAGGGCGGGCCTTAGCAATCAGCCCCAGCATTTT	CASLDRAGLSNQPQHF
-	TRBV9	TRBJ1-5	-	TGTGCCAGCAGCGTAGACAATCAGCCCCAGCATTTT	CASSVDNQPQHF
-	TRBV6-5	TRBJ2-4	-	TGTGCCAGCAGTTCCCCGCGTCCCAAAAACATTCAGTACTTC	CASSSPRPKNIQYF